A single sample gave rise to the 17 T cell receptor beta chains below, sequenced in a study of brain metastases from non-small cell lung cancer. Clones were read by immunoSEQ multiplex PCR, and TCRdb kept only the in-frame ones, dropping some. The table shows about 15,000 clones, with roughly four fifths occurring only once. Sequenced: primary lung tumor tissue. These TCRs come from a donor at least 40 years old with non-small cell lung cancer.

Details on this clone: A much larger clone differs from this one at a single base, so this may be a read error. The chain is built from TRBV5-1 and TRBJ1-4; D remains unclear. This CDR3 has 15 amino acids. CDR1 is SGHRS and CDR2 is YFSETQ in the germline V gene. V gave up 4 bases and J gave up 9 bases, with 19 bases separating them. CDR3 residues: CASSLSDGSYKKLFF. The DNA of the CDR3 is TGCGCCAGCAGCCTCAGTGACGGATCTTATAAAAAACTGTTTTTT. The full variable domain, its missing parts supplied by reference TRBV5-1 and TRBJ1-4, is KAGVTQTPRYLIKTRGQQVTLSCSPISGHRSVSWYQQTPGQGLQFLFEYFSETQRNKGNFPGRFSGRQFSNSRSEMNVSTLELGDSALYLCASSLSDGSYKKLFFGSGTQLSVL.

The V call is TRBV5-4, the J call TRBJ1-2; D remains ambiguous. Germline V gene sequence: CDR1 SGHNT, CDR2 YYREEE (reference sequence). The CDR3 is 13 residues long. Trimming took off 0 bases at V and 6 bases at J, with 9 bases between the two ends. The DNA of the CDR3 is TGTGCCAGCAGCTTGGCCAGGCAGGATGGCTACACCTTC. Its protein product is CASSLARQDGYTF.

As concerns this clone: This may come from a read error, since a much larger clone is one base off. The same CDR3 also results from other DNA sequences found in this sample. The rearrangement links TRBV10-1 to TRBJ1-2; D unresolved. This CDR3 has 14 residues. Germline CDR1 is WNHNN and CDR2 is SYGVQD (reference sequence). V lost 6 bases to trimming and J lost 5 bases, with 16 bases between them. The CDR3: CASRSGSHPYGYTF. The DNA of the CDR3 is TGCGCCAGCAGAAGTGGGTCCCATCCTTATGGCTACACCTTC.

This chain's CDR3 is CASSLEAGAYGYTF. The CDR3 DNA reads TGTGCCAGCAGCTTAGAGGCAGGGGCCTATGGCTACACCTTC. The gene calls are TRBV7-2 and TRBJ1-2; D perhaps matches TRBD1 (6 bases). V dropped 1 base and J dropped 4 bases, with 10 bases sitting between them. CDR3 size: 14 residues. Germline CDR1 reads SGHTA; CDR2 reads FQGNSA.

The chain has TRBV24-1 and TRBJ2-6, with 8 bases that match TRBD1. The CDR3 runs 20 residues. Looked up from germline, CDR1 is KGHDR and CDR2 is SFDVKD. V was clipped by 4 bases and J by 0 bases; unmatched bases: 13. The CDR3: CATSDGQGQPAYSGANVLTF. The CDR3 DNA sequence: TGTGCCACCAGTGACGGACAGGGCCAACCGGCCTACTCTGGGGCCAACGTCCTGACTTTC.

The chain has TRBV25-1 and TRBJ1-2; possibly TRBD1 for D (5 bases). CDR1 MGHDK and CDR2 SYGVNS come from the germline V gene. V was cut by 3 bases and J by 5 bases, with 13 bases left in between. CDR3 length equals 14 residues. This CDR3 reads CASSDPGTVYGYTF. In DNA, the CDR3 is TGTGCCAGCAGTGATCCCGGGACCGTGTATGGCTACACCTTC.

The V call is TRBV21-1, the J call TRBJ2-5; the table's TRBD1 call for D was not verified on the DNA. TRBV21-1 is a recognized pseudogene. The CDR3 has 17 residues. DNA of the CDR3: TGTGCCAGCAGCCTCATTAAACGGACAGTACGCCAAGAGACCCAGTACTTC. Encoded protein: CASSLIKRTVRQETQYF.

The rearrangement links TRBV6-4 to TRBJ2-7; the D is unclear. The CDR3 contains 15 residues. V was shortened by 0 bases and J by 3 bases, with 12 bases between the two germline ends. The germline gives CDR1 MRHNA, CDR2 SNTAGT. CDR3 sequence (DNA): TGTGCCAGCAGTGACTCGATAGGCCGGAACTACGAGCAGTACGTC. It translates to CASSDSIGRNYEQYV.

The genes are TRBV12-3 or TRBV12-4 and TRBJ2-5; the D is unclear. The V and J ends lost 4 bases and 0 bases respectively, with 6 bases between them. The CDR3 consists of 13 residues. The CDR3 region is CASSSRNQETQYF. CDR3 nucleotides: TGTGCCAGCAGTTCCCGGAACCAAGAGACCCAGTACTTC.

The V call is TRBV9, the J call TRBJ1-6; TRBD1 is a possible D gene (6 bases). The CDR3 runs 16 residues. Germline values: CDR1 SGDLS, CDR2 YYNGEE. V lost 0 bases and J 5 bases, leaving 12 bases between the germline ends. CDR3 amino acids: CASSVDHRDNNSPLHF. CDR3 coding DNA: TGTGCCAGCAGCGTAGATCACAGGGATAATAATTCACCCCTCCACTTT.

This chain links TRBV5-4 with TRBJ2-6; TRBD1 aligns across 10 bases. The CDR3 spans 18 residues. V shed 2 bases, J shed 2 bases, and the junction held 7 bases outside the gene matches. Germline values: CDR1 SGHNT, CDR2 YYREEE (reference sequence). The CDR3 sequence is CASSLWTGGSAGANVLTF. CDR3 coding DNA: TGTGCCAGCAGCTTATGGACAGGGGGAAGCGCTGGGGCCAACGTCCTGACTTTC.

The CDR3, as DNA: TGTGCCAGCAGTTTAGGTTTCGACTATGGCTACACCTTC. Its protein product is CASSLGFDYGYTF. J is TRBJ1-2 and V is TRBV27; D not resolved. The germline V and J ends were trimmed by 2 bases and 3 bases, with 7 bases remaining between them. This CDR3 has 13 residues. The germline V gene has CDR1 MNHEY and CDR2 SMNVEV (reference sequence).

A note on this clone: The same CDR3 also results from other DNA sequences found in this sample. J is TRBJ1-4 and V is TRBV5-1; D may be TRBD1 (5 bases). The CDR3 loop spans 16 amino acids. Germline V lookup: CDR1 SGHRS, CDR2 YFSETQ. V lost 1 base, J lost 0 bases, and 10 bases lay in between. CDR3 region: CASSLSGQATNEKLFF. The CDR3 coding sequence is TGCGCCAGCAGCTTGTCGGGGCAGGCAACTAATGAAAAACTGTTTTTT.

The chain couples TRBV10-3 to TRBJ2-1; 7 bases align to TRBD2. J was trimmed by 7 bases and V by 3 bases; bases with no gene match: 6. The CDR3 covers 14 residues. Germline CDR1 ENHRY, CDR2 SYGVKD. Here the CDR3 DNA reads TGTGCCATCAGTGACGGGAGACTAGCTAATGAGCAGTTCTTC. Amino acid sequence: CAISDGRLANEQFF.

The chain joins TRBV5-6 to TRBJ1-3; possibly TRBD1 for D (6 bases). From germline, CDR1 is SGHDT and CDR2 YYEEEE. The CDR3 totals 15 residues. Trimming removed 4 bases from V and 0 bases from J, with 11 bases in between. CDR3 in amino acids: CASSPQGSSGNTIYF. For the CDR3, the DNA is TGTGCCAGCAGCCCACAGGGTTCCTCTGGAAACACCATATATTTT. The full variable domain, completed using reference TRBV5-6 and TRBJ1-3, is DAGVTQSPTHLIKTRGQQVTLRCSPKSGHDTVSWYQQALGQGPQFIFQYYEEEERQRGNFPDRFSGHQFPNYSSELNVNALLLGDSALYLCASSPQGSSGNTIYFGEGSWLTVV.

As to this clone: The junction departs from the called germline gene at one end, perhaps through a read error. The J gene is TRBJ2-3, the V gene TRBV29-1, with D uncertain. The CDR3 contains 9 residues. Per the germline V gene, CDR1 is SQVTM and CDR2 is ANQGSEA. CDR3 coding DNA: TGCAGCGTCGGGCAGTTCGATTCGTTT. Protein: CSVGQFDSF.

The V and J genes are TRBV24-1 and TRBJ2-3, with D hard to call. Germline values: CDR1 KGHDR, CDR2 SFDVKD. Trimming stripped 3 bases from V and 1 base from J, with 13 bases between. The CDR3 covers 16 residues. The CDR3 nucleotides read TGTGCCACCAGTGATAAGACACAAGCAGGCACAGATACGCAGTATTTT. Residues: CATSDKTQAGTDTQYF.